Below are 17 T cell receptor beta chains sequenced from a single sample in a study of shared clonotypes between healthy human individuals. Here immunoSEQ multiplex PCR was the method, and the copy in TCRdb shows in-frame clones only, minus some. In the table there are a few million clones, about 90% of which are singletons. Sequencing used naive CD4+ T cells from PBMCs. The subset: CD45RA+ positively selected. The receptors here all came from a man in his late teens or twenties in good health. Some clones in this sample may be carry-over from other donors' samples.

The rearrangement joins TRBV18 to TRBJ2-7; D is uncertain. Germline values: CDR1 KGHSH, CDR2 LQKENI. Between the trimmed V and J ends, which lost 0 bases and 5 bases, there was a span of 11 bases. This CDR3 is built from 14 residues. DNA of the CDR3: TGTGCCAGCTCACCACCGGCAGGTTACGACGAGCAGTACTTC. It specifies CASSPPAGYDEQYF.

The J gene is TRBJ2-3, the V gene TRBV28, with 10 bases fitting TRBD2. The trim removed 6 bases at V and 5 bases at J, leaving 14 bases unmatched. Looked up from germline, CDR1 is MDHEN and CDR2 is SYDVKM. The CDR3 runs 17 residues. The CDR3 DNA reads as TGTGCCAGCAGCTCCCCACTAGGGACTAGCGCCGGAGATACGCAGTATTTT. Protein: CASSSPLGTSAGDTQYF.

The CDR3 coding sequence is TGTGCCATCAGTGAAACGGGAGGGAATGAGCAGTTCTTC. Residues: CAISETGGNEQFF. This sequence joins TRBV10-3 and TRBJ2-1, with 8 positions matching TRBD2. CDR3 length: 13 residues. The trim removed 3 bases at V and 7 bases at J, leaving 2 bases unmatched. The V gene's germline CDR1 is ENHRY and CDR2 SYGVKD.

The chain recombines TRBV7-3 with TRBJ2-1; D tentatively reads TRBD1 or TRBD2 (5 bases each). CDR3 size: 16 residues. The V and J ends lost 5 bases and 0 bases respectively, with 14 bases between them. From germline, CDR1 is SGHTA and CDR2 FQGTGA. The CDR3 is CASSPQWGSSYNEQFF. In DNA form, the CDR3 reads TGTGCCAGCAGCCCCCAGTGGGGGAGCTCCTACAATGAGCAGTTCTTC.

A single count supports this clone. CDR3 nucleotide sequence: TGTGCCAGCAGCCGGACTACAAACAATGAGCAGTTCTTC. Its protein product is CASSRTTNNEQFF. The chain joins TRBV11-2 to TRBJ2-1, with D possibly matching TRBD2 (6 bases). V was trimmed by 5 bases and J by 5 bases, leaving 10 bases between them. The CDR3 sequence is 13 residues long. Germline values: CDR1 SGHAT, CDR2 FQNNGV.

The chain couples TRBV2 to TRBJ1-1, with 8 bases matching TRBD1. From germline, CDR1 is SNHLY and CDR2 FYNNEI. The CDR3 length is 11 residues. Trimming took 9 bases from V and 11 from J; bases not matched to a gene: 8. DNA for the CDR3: TGTGCCAGTTCCTTGACAGGGGACGCTTTCTTT. Protein product: CASSLTGDAFF.

This sequence joins TRBV11-2 and TRBJ2-1; TRBD2 matches 9 bases. Germline CDR1 is SGHAT and CDR2 is FQNNGV. V lost 4 bases to trimming and J lost 5 bases; unmatched junction nucleotides: 6. The CDR3 extends over 15 amino acids. This CDR3 reads CASSSPQRGDNEQFF. The DNA for the CDR3 is TGTGCCAGCAGCTCCCCCCAGCGGGGGGACAATGAGCAGTTCTTC.

This clone occurred once. This sequence joins TRBV5-6 and TRBJ1-1, with D uncertain. Germline V lookup: CDR1 SGHDT, CDR2 YYEEEE. This CDR3 is built from 14 residues. V lost 0 bases and J 1 base, leaving 7 bases between the germline ends. Written as DNA, the CDR3 is TGTGCCAGCAGCTTGGTTCTGACGAACACTGAAGCTTTCTTT. It yields the protein CASSLVLTNTEAFF.

The gene calls are TRBV5-8 and TRBJ2-6; D unclear. Germline V CDR1 and CDR2: SGHTS, YDEGEE. V lost 0 bases, J lost 1 base, and 11 bases lay in between. The CDR3 has 17 residues. The DNA of the CDR3 is TGTGCCAGCAGCTTGGTTCGTTTGCGGTCTGGGGCCAACGTCCTGACTTTC. It is translated as CASSLVRLRSGANVLTF.

CDR3: CASSPVTNTEAFF. The CDR3 region has the DNA TGTGCCAGCTCACCAGTTACGAACACTGAAGCTTTCTTT. The J gene is TRBJ1-1, the V gene TRBV18; D is unresolved. Germline V gene lookup returns CDR1 KGHSH and CDR2 LQKENI. The CDR3 is 13 residues long. The V end was cut by 2 bases, the J end by 1 base, with 5 bases between.

The V and J genes are TRBV28 and TRBJ1-5, with 9 nucleotides matching TRBD1. The CDR3 is 15 amino acids. With 2 bases clipped from V and 7 bases from J, the junction kept 6 bases outside the gene matches. Germline V gene lookup returns CDR1 MDHEN and CDR2 SYDVKM. CDR3 DNA: TGTGCCAGCAGTTTACCTGACAGGGGGAGGCAGCCCCAGCATTTT. Its protein product is CASSLPDRGRQPQHF.

The rearrangement links TRBV29-1 to TRBJ2-7; D call uncertain. This CDR3 contains 11 residues. V lost 7 bases, J lost 3 bases, and 10 bases lay in between. Germline V gene lookup returns CDR1 SQVTM and CDR2 ANQGSEA. CDR3 residues: CSEVADYEQYF. CDR3 nucleotide sequence: TGCAGCGAGGTGGCAGACTACGAGCAGTACTTC.

The chain combines TRBV28 with TRBJ2-1; D is ambiguous. V was clipped by 3 bases and J by 3 bases, with 12 bases between them. The germline V gene encodes CDR1 MDHEN and CDR2 SYDVKM. CDR3 length: 15 residues. Here the CDR3 DNA reads TGTGCCAGCAGTTTTCGGGCCTTCGACTACAATGAGCAGTTCTTC. Translation: CASSFRAFDYNEQFF.

The count of this clone is one. The CDR3 reads CASTLGGGTQEKLFF. The DNA for the CDR3 is TGTGCCAGCACCCTTGGGGGGGGTACCCAAGAAAAACTGTTTTTT. V and J are TRBV2 and TRBJ1-4; possible D gene TRBD1, 5 bases. The CDR3 covers 15 residues. V lost 7 bases, J lost 8 bases, and 20 bases lay in between. Germline V lookup: CDR1 SNHLY, CDR2 FYNNEI.

The rearrangement joins TRBV14 to TRBJ2-3; the D gene is possibly TRBD2 (6 bases). V was cut by 0 bases and J by 0 bases, with 10 bases left in between. This CDR3 has 16 residues. Germline CDR1 reads SGHDN; CDR2 reads FVKESK. DNA for the CDR3: TGTGCCAGCAGCCAAGATGGAGGGGCGAGCACAGATACGCAGTATTTT. This translates into CASSQDGGASTDTQYF.

This rearrangement joins TRBV5-1 to TRBJ2-4; 7 bases fit TRBD2. V trimming: 0 bases; J trimming: 0 bases; junction bases outside the gene matches: 3. The CDR3 is made up of 16 amino acids. Germline V gene data show CDR1 as SGHRS and CDR2 as YFSETQ. The CDR3 nucleotides read TGCGCCAGCAGCTTGGTGGGAGGGGCAGCCAAAAACATTCAGTACTTC. This translates into CASSLVGGAAKNIQYF.

CDR3 amino acids: CASSRGLGNYEQYF. In DNA form, the CDR3 reads TGTGCCAGCAGCCGCGGACTAGGGAATTACGAGCAGTACTTC. The V and J genes are TRBV9 and TRBJ2-7; TRBD2 matches at 7 bases. Germline V gene data show CDR1 as SGDLS and CDR2 as YYNGEE. Trimming cost V 4 bases and J 4 bases; bases outside gene matches: 8. CDR3 length equals 14 residues.